The clone carrying this T cell receptor beta chain was seen many times. What it binds is not known. Sequence at one end of the junction differs from germline and may be a read error. This sample is part of a study of CD8+CD57+ T cells in acquired aplastic anemia. About the study: When averaged, DNA from sorted CD4+ and CD8+ cells came to approximately 3 ug.

Overall study findings and caveats: Overlapping CD8+ CDR3 repertoires of patients and controls contained approximately 28 shared sequences.

CDR3 and TCR beta VDJ profiling relied on genomic DNA as the template. TCRdb independently ran MiXCR on the reads; one entry per CDR3 protein. The data contain roughly 250,000 distinct CDR3 sequences, around 45% of them singletons. Sequencing was done on patients that had shown CD8+CD57+ cell expansion by flow cytometry. Every patient was diagnosed with severe acquired aplastic anemia. Patients were therapy-naive when their blood was sampled. The CDR3 length is 11 residues. The germline V gene encodes CDR1 SGHRS and CDR2 YFSETQ. The chain combines TRBV5-1 with TRBJ2-7; D remains unclear. This clonotype was obtained from a human donor with aplastic anemia. The sample consisted of sorted CD4+, CD8+, or CD8+CD57+ T cells (not recorded which) from PBMCs. CDR3: CASSLTYEQYF. In DNA, the CDR3 is TGTGCCAGCAGCTTAACCTACGAGCAGTACTTC.